This T cell receptor beta chain was sequenced for a study of cytomegalovirus exposure and HLA in healthy donors. Amplification used 60 Vbeta primers and 13 Jbeta primers. The table came from immunoSEQ multiplex PCR; TCRdb's copy has only in-frame clones and leaves some out. The top ten hold 6.8% of the sample, which has 130,000 to 150,000 clones, roughly 75% seen once. V lost 3 bases and J 4 bases, leaving 18 bases between the germline ends. CDR1 is SGHTA and CDR2 is FQGNSA in the germline V gene. The CDR3 length is 16 residues. The specimen was PBMCs. This chain connects TRBV7-2 to TRBJ1-1, with a possible D match to TRBD1 (5 bases). The receptor was isolated from a man in his forties in good health and CMV-seropositive. The CDR3 spells CASSFGAGGASTEAFF. CDR3 in DNA: TGTGCCAGCAGCTTCGGGGCGGGAGGGGCGAGCACTGAAGCTTTCTTT.